This T cell receptor beta chain was captured by sequencing in a study of identical twins. Germline-derived CDR1 and CDR2 are DFQATT and SNEGSKA (reference sequence). The ends lost 0 bases at V and 8 bases at J; junction bases unmatched: 6. CDR3 length: 15 residues. After template switching added a universal primer site, the resulting cDNA carried unique molecular identifiers. MiXCR was run by TCRdb on the 5' RACE reads, yielding one entry per CDR3 protein. The table records 300,000 to 350,000 distinct CDR3 sequences, 12% of them present only once. These data were also reused for a study on yellow fever vaccine responses in identical twins.

The TCR comes from a woman younger than 30 in good health. The chain joins TRBV20-1 to TRBJ2-1, with 11 bases identical to TRBD2. The sequenced sample consisted of CD8+ T cells sorted from blood. The CDR3 DNA sequence: TGCAGTGCTAGAGATCTTGGTAGCGGGGGGGATGAGCAGTTCTTC. It is translated as CSARDLGSGGDEQFF.